This T cell receptor (beta chain) was found in a study of siplizumab effects on memory and regulatory T cells (dated by TCRdb to about 2019). A note on the overall study: The effect of the anti-CD2 antibody siplizumab on alloreactive T-cell subsets was examined in allogeneic mixed lymphocyte reactions constructed from human PBMCs.

Notes on this clone: Its binding antigen is unknown. Qualities for individual bases were not recorded, and no much larger clone is one base off.

Summary of the overall study and its limitations: Greater diversity appeared to be present in unstimulated naive T cells than in memory T cells, and a substantial contribution to the alloresponse seemed to be made by naive cells. Because sequences at frequencies below about 10^-5 were poorly captured, only a minor fraction of alloreactive clones could be mapped back to unstimulated subsets. Siplizumab significantly lowered the cumulative frequency of alloreactive sequences that could be traced to unstimulated CD4+ memory T cells. Among mappable alloreactive CD4+ clones, an average Treg-derived fraction of around 71% was observed with siplizumab, compared with roughly 28% in control reactions. Whether proliferating Tregs from siplizumab cultures actually had suppressive function was not functionally confirmed. Roughly 75-97% of proliferating CD4+ or CD8+ clones could not be assigned a naive or memory phenotype.

Libraries were made using the immunoSEQ multiplex PCR assay. Approximately 100,000 TCR templates per sample were assayed on the deep sequencing platform. Genomic DNA extracted from sorted T cells was the material used for TCRbeta CDR3 sequencing. In the authors' own workflow: The R programming language was used for clonal analysis of TCRbeta CDR3 data. Unstimulated samples were compared with post-reaction CFSE-low samples to define alloreactive CD4+ and CD8+ clones. By matching sequences to the repertoires of sorted unstimulated Treg and non-Treg cells, each alloreactive CD4+ clone was assigned a regulatory or non-regulatory origin. Drawn from immuneACCESS, this table holds only the in-frame rearrangements with V and J called that TCRdb kept. Clones are partly lost; checked studies trace under half to an unresolved V gene and leave the rest unexplained. V and J calls and clone size are as listed in that table; D and trimming were resolved from the DNA. The sample data list 100,000 to 120,000 clones, and around 90% of these were observed just once. The ten largest account for 1.3% of the sample.

Sorted unstimulated T cells, along with proliferating T cells recovered from mixed lymphocyte reactions, underwent TCRbeta CDR3 sequencing. Fresh whole blood from fewer than twelve HLA-typed healthy donors was used to isolate PBMCs. The sample comprised CD4+ T cells sorted from blood. The TCR sequence derives from a human donor in good health.

The CDR3 protein is CAGQGFTEAFF. In nucleotide form, the sequence is TGTGCCGGTCAGGGTTTTACTGAAGCTTTCTTT. The rearranged segments are TRBV30 and TRBJ1-1, and TRBD1 may be the D gene, going by 5 matching bases. V is reduced by 8 bases and J by 5 bases, leaving a spacing of 12 bases between them. The CDR3 holds 11 amino acids from the cysteine to the phenylalanine. Only CDR3 DNA remains: 33 bases, in frame from the first base. Sequences GTSNPN (CDR1) and SVGIG (CDR2) are obtained from the germline V gene (reference sequence).